This T cell receptor (beta chain) was sequenced for a study of radiotherapy plus CTLA-4 blockade in lung cancer. Overall study: Patients showed objective responses in roughly 18% of cases, and disease control was achieved by less than 35%.

Clones were sequenced by immunoSEQ multiplex PCR, and TCRdb holds only the in-frame ones, with some missing. The data show tens of thousands of clones, over 60% seen once. Focal radiation with ipilimumab CTLA-4 blockade was given to patients with chemo-refractory metastatic non-small-cell lung cancer. Germline CDR1 reads ENHRY; CDR2 reads SYGVKD. The V end was cut by 0 bases, the J end by 0 bases, with 14 bases between. The CDR3 has 18 amino acids. Comment on this clone: Antigen specificity is unknown.

Broader study findings: An expansion of tumor-derived TCR clones occurred in blood after radiotherapy plus ipilimumab. Early shifts in blood T cell clones, with interferon-beta, reportedly predicted response best.

This chain joins TRBV10-3 and TRBJ1-4; D ambiguous. The starting material was peripheral blood, obtained from a patient treated with radiotherapy plus ipilimumab. The TCR comes from a human donor with non-small cell lung cancer that progressed on radiotherapy plus ipilimumab. CDR3 residues: CAISESYLRRATNEKLFF. CDR3 sequence (DNA): TGTGCCATCAGTGAGTCGTACCTGAGACGGGCAACTAATGAAAAACTGTTTTTT.